This TCR beta chain derives from a study of CD8+ T cells in alopecia areata. As for the study in general: A regimen of oral tofacitinib, 5 to 10 mg twice daily, was given to treated patients. Patients remained on tofacitinib for 6 to 18 months and then went 6 months without it. Study conclusions and caveats: It was less clear whether patients shared TCRs than it was in mice, possibly because of HLA.

TCR sequencing used cDNA made by reverse transcription of extracted RNA. Generated by immunoSEQ multiplex PCR, the TCRdb table keeps only in-frame clones and is missing some. Here the sample spans about 15,000 clones, about three fifths being singletons. Details on this clone: Its antigen is unidentified.

The CDR3 is made up of 14 amino acids. CDR1 SGHTA and CDR2 FQGTGA come from the germline V gene. Trimming shortened V by 5 bases and J by 10 bases, and 18 bases separated the two germline ends. As part of sample collection, lesional scalp punch biopsies and peripheral blood were taken from alopecia areata patients. This rearrangement joins TRBV7-3 to TRBJ2-1; D may be TRBD2 (6 bases). The receptor comes from a human donor with alopecia areata. The sequenced sample consisted of skin. The CDR3 coding sequence is TGTGCCAGCAGCCCCGGAGGGGACGCCGCAGAGCAGTTCTTC. This translates into CASSPGGDAAEQFF.